Only one count was recorded for the clone carrying this T cell receptor (beta chain). Its antigen is unidentified. The CDR3 loop spans 14 amino acids. CDR1 is MNHNS and CDR2 is SASEGT in the germline V gene. J gave up 5 bases and V 5 bases, and 7 bases lay outside the gene matches. This sample was taken from a study of cytomegalovirus exposure and HLA in healthy donors. For the study at large: Early release data held 80 million to 100 million unique TCRs from HLA-typed donors. Findings and limits, study-wide: Usually a TCR sequence was rare, but some public TCRs were found in many donors. With DRB1 most and HLA-C fewest, TCR association rates differed between HLA loci in a later analysis.

Amplification used 60 Vbeta primers and 13 Jbeta primers. Sequenced by immunoSEQ multiplex PCR; TCRdb stores in-frame clones only, minus some. The sample has roughly 130,000 clones, just under 80% seen once; the top ten hold about 1.7%. The sequenced material came from PBMCs. The V and J genes are TRBV6-1 and TRBJ2-5; 8 positions agree with TRBD2. This clonotype was sampled from a woman in her thirties or forties in good health and CMV-seronegative. CDR3 bases: TGTGCCAGCAGTACCGGGACTAGAGAGGAGACCCAGTACTTC. Translation gives CASSTGTREETQYF.